The TCR beta chain under discussion was sequenced for a study of blood T cell repertoires in COVID-19 (dated by TCRdb to about 2020). For the study in its entirety: Samples from collaborators originated in the United States, Italy and Spain and spanned both the acute and convalescent phases of COVID-19. Subjects who had been exposed to COVID-19, were actively infected with it, or had recovered from it provided the deeply sampled blood TCRbeta repertoires that made up the dataset. The prospective study material was composed of cDNA or gDNA derived from T cells, B-cell-depleted T cells, or PBMCs. Where HLA class I and class II types were available, the types were taken from metadata supplied by the sample provider, not from assay-based typing. A freely available public database, intended as a resource for researchers studying the immune response to SARS-CoV-2, is where the repertoires were released. Sample metadata almost always included a de-identified subject ID, COVID-19 status, age in years and sex. The samples were drawn from two sources: the first 160 participants of the ongoing ImmuneRACE study, and 1,200 or so subjects contributed by 6 global collaborators.

The collaborating institutions used their own protocols to collect whole blood in K2EDTA tubes. For TCRbeta analysis, collaborators shipped samples in one of three forms: frozen whole blood, isolated PBMCs, or DNA extracted from either of those sample types. Broad study findings and their caveats: The amount of clinical and demographic metadata varied by source and participant and was provided uncurated.

On this clone: There is no known antigen for this receptor. One base away there is no much larger clone; base qualities are not given.

TCRbeta CDR3 regions were amplified from genomic DNA using the immunoSEQ Assay, a bias-controlled multiplex PCR. Per the authors' processing: Nucleated cell counts per sample were estimated from amplification of reference gene primers within the assay. Sequence reads were collapsed and filtered to measure the absolute abundance of every unique TCRbeta CDR3 rearrangement. For each sample, productive Simpson clonality was calculated by taking the square root of Simpson's diversity index across productive rearrangements. What TCRdb holds here is the immuneACCESS table cut down to in-frame rearrangements. Part of the clones is not present; checked against another copy, under half of the missing clones reflect an unresolved V gene, and the others are unexplained. For V, J and clone size, that table is used; D and trimming come from the DNA. The sample data list about 210,000 clones, and about 88% of these were observed just once. Under 0.9% of the sample rests with the top ten.

As encoded in the germline V gene, CDR1 is KGHDR while CDR2 is SFDVKD. The CDR3 holds 14 amino acids from the cysteine to the phenylalanine. Only CDR3 DNA is held: 42 bases, read in frame from base 1. Clipping removes 5 bases from V and 6 bases from J, with 5 as the unmatched junction base count. The origin of this receptor is a middle-aged man with acute or convalescent COVID-19. The rearranged segments are TRBV24-1 and TRBJ2-2; TRBD1 aligns with 7 central bases. Sequenced: peripheral blood. In nucleotide form, the sequence is TGTGCCACCAGTGTAAAGGGGGCACCCGGGGAGCTGTTTTTT. It encodes CATSVKGAPGELFF.